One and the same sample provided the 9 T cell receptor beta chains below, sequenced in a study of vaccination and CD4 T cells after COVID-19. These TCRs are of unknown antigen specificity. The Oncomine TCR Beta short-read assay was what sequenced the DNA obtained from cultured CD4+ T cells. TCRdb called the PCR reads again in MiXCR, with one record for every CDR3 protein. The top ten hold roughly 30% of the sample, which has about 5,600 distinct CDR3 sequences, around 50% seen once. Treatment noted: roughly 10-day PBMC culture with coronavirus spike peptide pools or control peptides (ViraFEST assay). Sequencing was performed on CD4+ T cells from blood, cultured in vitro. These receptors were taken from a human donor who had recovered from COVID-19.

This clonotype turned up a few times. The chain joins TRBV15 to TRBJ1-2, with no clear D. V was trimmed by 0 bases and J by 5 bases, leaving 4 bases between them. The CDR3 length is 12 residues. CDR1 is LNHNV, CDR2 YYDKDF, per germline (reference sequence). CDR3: CATSRDLYGYTF. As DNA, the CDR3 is TGTGCCACCAGCAGAGATCTTTATGGCTACACCTTC.

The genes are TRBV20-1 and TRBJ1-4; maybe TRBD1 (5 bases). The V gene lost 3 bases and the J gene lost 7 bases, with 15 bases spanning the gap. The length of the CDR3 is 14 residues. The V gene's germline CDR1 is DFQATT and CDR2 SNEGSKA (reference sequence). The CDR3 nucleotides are TGCAGTGCTAGTGACGAAGGGACTTTTGAAAAACTGTTTTTT. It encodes CSASDEGTFEKLFF.

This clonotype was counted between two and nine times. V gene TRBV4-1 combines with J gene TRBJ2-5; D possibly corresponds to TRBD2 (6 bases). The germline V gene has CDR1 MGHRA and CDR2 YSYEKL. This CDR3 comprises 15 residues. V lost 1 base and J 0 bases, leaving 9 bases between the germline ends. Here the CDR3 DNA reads TGCGCCAGCAGCCAAGGCTCTAGCGACCAAGAGACCCAGTACTTC. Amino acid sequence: CASSQGSSDQETQYF.

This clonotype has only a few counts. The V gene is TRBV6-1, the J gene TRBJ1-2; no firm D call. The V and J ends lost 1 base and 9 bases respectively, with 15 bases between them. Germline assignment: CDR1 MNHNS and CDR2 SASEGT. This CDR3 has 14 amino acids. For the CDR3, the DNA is TGTGCCAGCAGTGAAGAAGGTTGGCAGAACAGCTACACCTTC. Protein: CASSEEGWQNSYTF.

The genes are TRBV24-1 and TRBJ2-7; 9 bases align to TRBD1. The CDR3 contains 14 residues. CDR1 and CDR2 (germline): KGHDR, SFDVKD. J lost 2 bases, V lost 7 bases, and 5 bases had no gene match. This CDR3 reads CATSLGQGTYEQYF. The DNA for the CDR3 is TGTGCCACCAGCCTCGGACAGGGGACCTACGAGCAGTACTTC.

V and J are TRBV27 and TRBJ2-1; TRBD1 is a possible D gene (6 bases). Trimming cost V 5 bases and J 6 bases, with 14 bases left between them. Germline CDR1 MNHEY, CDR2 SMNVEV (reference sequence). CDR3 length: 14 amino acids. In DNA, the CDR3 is TGTGCCAGCAGTCGCCCGGACAGTATCAATGAGCAGTTCTTC. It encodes CASSRPDSINEQFF.

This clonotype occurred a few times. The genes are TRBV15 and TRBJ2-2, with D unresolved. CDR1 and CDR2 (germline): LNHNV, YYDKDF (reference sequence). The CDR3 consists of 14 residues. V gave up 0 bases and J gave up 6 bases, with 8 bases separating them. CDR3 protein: CATSRDRSAGELFF. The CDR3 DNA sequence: TGTGCCACCAGCAGAGATCGTTCAGCCGGGGAGCTGTTTTTT.

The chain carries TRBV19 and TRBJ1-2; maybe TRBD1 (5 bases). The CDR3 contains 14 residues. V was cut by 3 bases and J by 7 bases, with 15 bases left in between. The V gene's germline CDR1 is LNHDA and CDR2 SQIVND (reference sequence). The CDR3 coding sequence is TGTGCCAGTAGTATTAGGAGGGGTGGGGCTGGCTACACCTTC. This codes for CASSIRRGGAGYTF.

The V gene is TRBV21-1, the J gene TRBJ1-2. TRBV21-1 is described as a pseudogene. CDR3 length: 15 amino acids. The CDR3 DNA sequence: TGTGCCAGCAGCAAAGCGAAGCCAGCTAACTATGGCTACACCTTC. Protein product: CASSKAKPANYGYTF.